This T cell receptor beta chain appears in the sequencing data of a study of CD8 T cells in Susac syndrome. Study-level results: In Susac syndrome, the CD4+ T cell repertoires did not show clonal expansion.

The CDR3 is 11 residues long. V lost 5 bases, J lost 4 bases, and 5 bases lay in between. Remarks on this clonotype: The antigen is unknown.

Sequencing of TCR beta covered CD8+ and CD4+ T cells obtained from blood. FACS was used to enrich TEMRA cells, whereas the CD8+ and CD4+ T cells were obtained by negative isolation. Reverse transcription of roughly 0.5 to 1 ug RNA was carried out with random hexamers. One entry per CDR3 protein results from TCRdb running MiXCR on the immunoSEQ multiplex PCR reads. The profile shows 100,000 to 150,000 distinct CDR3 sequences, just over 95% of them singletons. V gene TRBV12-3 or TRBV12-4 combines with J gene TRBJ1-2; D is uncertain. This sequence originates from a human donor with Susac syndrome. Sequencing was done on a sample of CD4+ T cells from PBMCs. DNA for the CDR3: TGTGCCAGCAGTCGGGGCTATGGCTACACCTTC. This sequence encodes CASSRGYGYTF.